This TCR beta chain was retrieved from a study of resident and recirculating memory T cells in vitiligo. As for the study in general: Genomic DNA was extracted from whole homogenized samples, with no cell sorting.

This CDR3 region has 13 residues. Trimming took off 10 bases at V and 5 bases at J, with 17 bases between the two ends. From germline, CDR1 is MNHNS and CDR2 SASEGT. The method was immunoSEQ multiplex PCR; TCRdb's version includes in-frame clones alone and lacks a portion of them. The data contain around 70,000 clones, about nine tenths of them singletons. V and J are TRBV6-1 and TRBJ2-5; D is possibly TRBD2 (7 bases). The sequence was collected from a male donor with vitiligo. Sequenced sample: blood. The CDR3 here is CATLGGPLETQYF. Written as DNA, the CDR3 is TGTGCCACCCTCGGGGGGCCTTTGGAGACCCAGTACTTC.